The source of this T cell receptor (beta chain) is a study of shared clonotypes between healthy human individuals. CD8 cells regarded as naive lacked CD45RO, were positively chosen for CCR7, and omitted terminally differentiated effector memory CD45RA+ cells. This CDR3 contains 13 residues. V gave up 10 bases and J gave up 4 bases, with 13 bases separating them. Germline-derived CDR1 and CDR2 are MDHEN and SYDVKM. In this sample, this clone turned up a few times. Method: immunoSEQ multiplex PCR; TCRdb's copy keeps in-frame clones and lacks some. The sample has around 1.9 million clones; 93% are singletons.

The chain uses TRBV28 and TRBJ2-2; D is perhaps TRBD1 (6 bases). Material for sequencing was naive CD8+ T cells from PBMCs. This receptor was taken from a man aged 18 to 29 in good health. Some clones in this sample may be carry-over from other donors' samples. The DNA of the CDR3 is TGTGCCACCCGACAGGTGTCCACCGGGGAGCTGTTTTTT. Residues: CATRQVSTGELFF. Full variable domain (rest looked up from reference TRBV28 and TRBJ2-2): DVKVTQSSRYLVKRTGEKVFLECVQDMDHENMFWYRQDPGLGLRLIYFSYDVKMKEKGDIPEGYSVSREKKERFSLILESASTNQTSMYLCATRQVSTGELFFGEGSRLTVL.